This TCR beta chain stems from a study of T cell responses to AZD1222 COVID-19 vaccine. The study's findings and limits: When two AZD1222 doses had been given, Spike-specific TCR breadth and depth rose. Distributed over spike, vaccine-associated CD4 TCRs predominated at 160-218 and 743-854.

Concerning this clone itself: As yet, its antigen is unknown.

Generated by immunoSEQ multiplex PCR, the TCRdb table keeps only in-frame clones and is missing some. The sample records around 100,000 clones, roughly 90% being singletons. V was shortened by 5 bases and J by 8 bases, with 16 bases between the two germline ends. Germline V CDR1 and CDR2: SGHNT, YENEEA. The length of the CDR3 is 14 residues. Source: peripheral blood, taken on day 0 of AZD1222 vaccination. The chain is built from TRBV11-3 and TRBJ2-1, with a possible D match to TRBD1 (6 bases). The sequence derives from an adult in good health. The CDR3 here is CASSVRGGWDEQFF. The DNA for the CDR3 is TGTGCCAGCAGCGTACGAGGGGGTTGGGATGAGCAGTTCTTC. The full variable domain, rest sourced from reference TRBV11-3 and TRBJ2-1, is EAGVVQSPRYKIIEKKQPVAFWCNPISGHNTLYWYLQNLGQGPELLIRYENEEAVDDSQLPKDRFSAERLKGVDSTLKIQPAELGDSAVYLCASSVRGGWDEQFFGPGTRLTVL.